Sequencing of this TCR beta chain was carried out in a study of regulatory T cells in long-lasting Graves disease (dated by TCRdb to the early 2020s). For the study in its entirety: Antithyroid drugs had been taken for less than 3 months by newly diagnosed Graves' disease patients. Patients with persistent Graves' disease were compared with patients with newly diagnosed Graves' disease using TCR sequencing and RNA sequencing of peripheral blood. The study was registered as a clinical trial and conducted in China. A total of some 33 samples were covered by TCR sequencing, comprising about 13 persistent and approximately 20 newly diagnosed Graves' disease patients. Overall results and qualifications from the work: The study examined only peripheral blood because the primary lesion, thyroid tissue, could not be accessed. The authors acknowledged the small sample size as a limitation that may reduce accuracy. Patients with persistent disease shared more public clonotypes (about 3,000) than newly diagnosed patients did (around 1,000). Sequencing and analysis were restricted to the TCR beta chain. Compared with newly diagnosed patients, patients with persistent Graves' disease had lower TCR Shannon entropy and fewer highly expanded clones, which suggests clonal expansion.

This specimen's time point label, per the study, means: newly diagnosed GD, antithyroid drugs for less than 3 months. RNA was extracted from PBMCs in TRIzol for both TCR sequencing and RNA sequencing. The diagnosis of Graves' disease followed American Thyroid Association guidelines. Patients for the study were recruited at an endocrinology department in Xi'an, China. Each patient gave about 9.1 milliliters of peripheral blood, collected in an EDTA anticoagulant tube. Ficoll Paque Plus density gradient separation was used to isolate PBMCs, and no additional T cell sorting was done. An Agilent 2100 Bioanalyzer and agarose gel were used to check RNA quality, and a NanoDrop 2000 was used to measure RNA concentration. Points on this clonotype: No cognate antigen has been identified for it. Base qualities are not at hand, and no much larger clone is one base apart.

The protocol used for the library was multiplex PCR. Instrument used: Illumina HiSeq 4000. CDR3 regions were amplified by Arm-PCR with iRepertoire HTBI primers to construct TCR beta libraries. Before sequencing, the PCR products underwent gel purification. The paper's data handling went like this. A total of around 66 TRBV and approximately 13 TRBJ segments were identified across samples and were used for gene usage analysis of CDR3 amino acid clonotypes. Filtered high-quality paired reads were merged into contigs using COPE and FqMerger. BLAST was used to align contigs to the IMGT TRBV, TRBD and TRBJ reference genes, and CDR3 was defined following IMGT. Highly expanded clones were defined as clonotypes with a frequency above 0.1%. Shannon entropy served as the measure of repertoire diversity, while the Gini coefficient captured V-J evenness. A clonotype found in more than one individual was treated as public. TCRdb reran the public reads through fastp at Q25 and MiXCR, keeping productive beta chains. Rows are unified per CDR3 protein, each entry keeping the most common DNA and genes. These V and J calls are TCRdb output, not the study's own analysis. The sample table records fewer than 650,000 distinct CDR3 sequences; 15% to 20% of these occur just once. 9.5% to 15% of the sample is in the top ten clones.

The same data also went into a second study, on T cells in Graves' hyperthyroidism and ophthalmopathy. Taken from the second paper: Stable Graves' hyperthyroidism was defined as no progression to ophthalmopathy during 18 months of follow-up. The hyperthyroidism patients were between 18 and 65 years old and newly diagnosed, with a disease duration of less than 2 months. Any patient with an uncontrolled infection, another autoimmune disease, pregnancy or lactation was excluded. Diagnoses were based on clinical symptoms, serum thyroxine and TRAb, thyroid ultrasound and orbital computed tomography. The TCR CDR3 was subjected to a first round of RT-PCR using the HTBI primer set and the Qiagen OneStep RT-PCR kit. Most expanded thyroid clonotypes (frequency above 0.001) were also detected in blood, a finding suggesting that blood repertoires may reflect thyroid immune responses. A 13 V-J signature model separated ophthalmopathy from stable hyperthyroidism, with 87.88% sensitivity and 81% to 83% specificity in cross-validation and 80%/75% in testing. In validation, progression to ophthalmopathy was predicted by the model with 55% to 71% sensitivity and 72.22% specificity, a median of about 6.4 months before onset. To identify distinguishing TCR V-J signatures, a discovery cohort of some 99 patients was used, comprising 43 with Graves' ophthalmopathy and approximately 57 with stable Graves' hyperthyroidism. Prospective prediction of ophthalmopathy was tested in an independent validation cohort of approximately 18 hyperthyroidism patients and 15 to 17 patients who later progressed to ophthalmopathy. The 100 discovery patients were divided at random into training and test sets in a 7:3 ratio. Thyroid tissue and blood T-cell repertoires from six Graves' hyperthyroidism patients were also compared in the study. After sampling, hyperthyroidism patients received methimazole starting at 30 mg daily, and ophthalmopathy patients received high-dose intravenous methylprednisolone. The libraries were constructed in a second round of multiplex PCR and then size-selected and purified. Paired-end sequencing of the libraries was performed with 100 bp reads on an Illumina HiSeq2000. SOAPnuke was used to process the raw data, with reads discarded if the reads contained adapters or uncalled bases, had a mean Phred below 15, or lacked an exact constant-primer or identifier match. High-quality paired reads were merged with COPE v1.2.5, and unique nucleotide sequences were defined as clonotypes. Clonotypes were aligned to IMGT TRBV, TRBD and TRBJ reference segments using MiTCR v1.1. The analysis was restricted to V-J combinations with a frequency above 0.0001, which together covered 99% to 99.2% of the repertoires. A TCS score was defined as the ratio between F50 (clonal expansion) and ExV (chaos), using BLOSUM62-based TCRdist between CDR3 peptides within each V-J. Welch's t-statistics and random forest reduced roughly 500 V-J features to 13, which were used in a naive Bayes classifier (R e1071). Sample size was not statistically predetermined, and investigators were not blinded to group allocation. The paper reports TCR Vbeta CDR3 sequencing of roughly 140 peripheral blood samples: some 41 ophthalmopathy, approximately 74 hyperthyroidism and around 17 progressor patients.

The TCR comes from a man in his late teens or twenties with Graves disease. Donor details come from another sample of the same person, matched by shared clones. Here the sequenced sample was peripheral blood mononuclear cells (PBMCs), taken at new diagnosis, from a patient treated with antithyroid drugs.

DNA sequence: TGTGCCAGCAGCTCCCTAGTCTCAATCACCGGGGAGCTGTTTTTT. It is translated as CASSSLVSITGELFF. The chain joins TRBV5-4 to TRBJ2-2, with the D gene not clear enough to name. From its cysteine to its phenylalanine, the CDR3 spans 15 amino acids. The only DNA kept is the CDR3, 45 bases in frame from the first base. Trimming removed 3 bases from V and 4 bases from J, leaving 13 bases between the germline ends. CDR1 and CDR2 were assigned from the germline V gene (reference sequence) as SGHNT and YYREEE.